The 27 T cell receptor beta chains below all came from one sample that was sequenced in a study of regulatory T cells in long-lasting Graves disease (dated by TCRdb to about 2021). Reading the label with the study, this specimen's time point is: newly diagnosed GD, antithyroid drugs for less than 3 months. For both TCR sequencing and RNA sequencing, RNA was extracted from PBMCs in TRIzol. The method was multiplex PCR. The instrument was an Illumina HiSeq 4000. To build TCR beta libraries, CDR3 regions were amplified by Arm-PCR using iRepertoire HTBI primers. TCRdb redid the processing of the public reads, applying fastp at Q25 and MiXCR, and retained in-frame beta chains. Identical CDR3 proteins give one entry, which carries the most common genes and DNA. The sample table records some 560,000 distinct CDR3 sequences; roughly 15% of these occur just once. The ten biggest clones cover roughly 25% of the sample.

A further study also used this sample, focusing on T cells in Graves' hyperthyroidism and ophthalmopathy.

Sequenced here: peripheral blood mononuclear cells (PBMCs), sampled at new diagnosis, from a patient treated with antithyroid drugs. Source of these receptors: a woman aged 40-65 years with Graves disease. Donor details come from another sample of the same person, matched by shared clones.

This clonotype was found many times. This sequence joins TRBV12-3 or TRBV12-4 and TRBJ2-2, with D possibly TRBD1 on 5 matching bases. V gave up 8 bases and J gave up 7 bases, with 11 bases separating them. CDR3 length: 12 amino acids. As DNA, the CDR3 is TGTGCCAGCCTCCAGGGCCTCGGGGAGCTGTTTTTT. Amino acid sequence: CASLQGLGELFF.

J is TRBJ2-7 and V is TRBV27; D unclear. The CDR3 runs 13 residues. Germline V gene data show CDR1 as MNHEY and CDR2 as SMNVEV (reference sequence). With 2 bases removed from V and 3 bases from J, the gap between germline ends came to 8 bases. The CDR3 DNA reads as TGTGCCAGCAGTTTAGGGGTTGGCTACGAGCAGTACTTC. This sequence encodes CASSLGVGYEQYF.

This rearrangement joins TRBV20-1 to TRBJ2-1; 8 nucleotides agree with TRBD2. Germline CDR1 DFQATT, CDR2 SNEGSKA (reference sequence). This CDR3 has 15 residues. With 3 bases clipped from V and 3 bases from J, the junction kept 7 bases outside the gene matches. The CDR3 region has the DNA TGCAGTGCTAGCCCACGACTAGCGCGCTACAATGAGCAGTTCTTC. This sequence encodes CSASPRLARYNEQFF.

Comment on this clonotype: A much larger clone lies one base from this, so it may be a read error. This CDR3 fails to terminate in the conserved phenylalanine or tryptophan, so it likely reflects a read error. The J gene is TRBJ1-5, the V gene TRBV11-2; unclear D gene. Trimming shortened V by 1 base and J by 6 bases, and 13 bases separated the two germline ends. The germline V gene encodes CDR1 SGHAT and CDR2 FQNNGV. The CDR3 is 15 amino acids. The DNA of the CDR3 is TGTGCCAGCAGCTTAGGAGGCTCTGAGCTTCAGCCCCAGCATTTA. It translates to CASSLGGSELQPQHL.

There are many counts of this clonotype. This chain uses TRBV7-3 with TRBJ1-1, with no clear D. Trimming shortened V by 5 bases and J by 0 bases, and 7 bases separated the two germline ends. Germline-derived CDR1 and CDR2 are SGHTA and FQGTGA. This CDR3 comprises 13 residues. CDR3 sequence (DNA): TGTGCCAGCAGCGCCAACTTGAACACTGAAGCTTTCTTT. The encoded protein is CASSANLNTEAFF.

Notes on this clonotype: An end of the junction does not agree with germline; a read error may underlie this. This chain uses TRBV9 with TRBJ1-2; D not resolved. The CDR3 length is 14 residues. Germline CDR1 SGDLS, CDR2 YYNGEE. Here the CDR3 reads CAGSNRRGNGGYTF. CDR3 nucleotide sequence: TGTGCCGGCAGCAACCGTCGAGGGAATGGTGGCTACACCTTC.

This clonotype was counted only a few times. The rearrangement uses TRBV12-3 or TRBV12-4 and TRBJ1-1; 8 bases line up with TRBD1. Trimming cost V 7 bases and J 1 base; bases outside gene matches: 5. The CDR3 covers 14 residues. CDR3 residues: CASTPDRGNTEAFF. In nucleotides, the CDR3 is TGTGCCAGCACACCAGACAGGGGGAACACTGAAGCTTTCTTT.

This clonotype was observed a single time. The chain couples TRBV28 to TRBJ1-1; D is unresolved. V lost 5 bases and J lost 0, with 7 bases in between. The germline V gene has CDR1 MDHEN and CDR2 SYDVKM. This CDR3 is 13 amino acids long. CDR3 amino acids: CASSEPMNTEAFF. CDR3 nucleotide sequence: TGTGCCAGCAGTGAACCGATGAACACTGAAGCTTTCTTT.

This clonotype was counted at least ten times. V is TRBV12-3 or TRBV12-4 and J is TRBJ1-1; unclear D gene. This CDR3 is built from 13 residues. Trimming shortened V by 7 bases and J by 5 bases, and 14 bases separated the two germline ends. In DNA form, the CDR3 reads TGTGCCAGCAAGAAGGGATCGACGACTGAAGCTTTCTTT. Its protein is CASKKGSTTEAFF.

This chain connects TRBV24-1 to TRBJ1-1; D gene ambiguous. Germline CDR1 reads KGHDR; CDR2 reads SFDVKD. The CDR3 is 10 amino acids. V lost 5 bases and J 11 bases, leaving 8 bases between the germline ends. In DNA form, the CDR3 reads TGTGCCACCAGTGGAAGTTGGGCTTTCTTT. This codes for CATSGSWAFF.

The chain joins TRBV27 to TRBJ2-1, with D perhaps TRBD2 (6 bases). The V end lost 8 bases, the J end lost 9 bases, and 17 bases lay between the germline ends. CDR3 length: 13 residues. Germline CDR1 and CDR2: MNHEY and SMNVEV (reference sequence). CDR3 region: CASAAGFGGEQFF. The CDR3 DNA reads TGTGCCAGCGCCGCCGGCTTCGGGGGTGAGCAGTTCTTC.

This chain connects TRBV6-1 to TRBJ2-3; no definite D call. CDR3 length: 12 amino acids. The germline gives CDR1 MNHNS, CDR2 SASEGT. Trimming took off 8 bases at V and 6 bases at J, with 12 bases between the two ends. The CDR3 protein is CASWGGGDTQYF. CDR3 in DNA: TGTGCCAGCTGGGGTGGCGGCGATACGCAGTATTTT.

This clonotype was counted at least ten times. The V and J genes are TRBV29-1 and TRBJ1-1; a possible D gene is TRBD1 (5 bases). This CDR3 comprises 16 residues. Germline loops: CDR1 SQVTM, CDR2 ANQGSEA. The V end was cut by 1 base, the J end by 1 base, with 16 bases between. CDR3 residues: CSVEGPGRTTNTEAFF. The CDR3 coding sequence is TGCAGCGTTGAAGGGCCGGGGCGGACAACGAACACTGAAGCTTTCTTT.

This clonotype was recorded at least ten times. The rearrangement uses TRBV30 and TRBJ1-1; D gene unclear. Germline CDR1 and CDR2: GTSNPN and SVGIG (reference sequence). The CDR3 is 13 residues long. This CDR3 reads CATQAGPGPEAFF. For the CDR3, the DNA is TGTGCTACCCAGGCCGGCCCAGGCCCTGAAGCTTTCTTT.

This clonotype occurred a few times. The DNA of the CDR3 is TGTGCCAGCTCACTTACTGGCGCGGGCCCTGATTCACCCCTCCACTTT. Encoded protein: CASSLTGAGPDSPLHF. V usage is TRBV18 and J usage is TRBJ1-6; D is unresolved. The CDR3 contains 16 residues. Germline V lookup: CDR1 KGHSH, CDR2 LQKENI. V shed 4 bases and J shed 8 bases, with 18 bases lying between them.

This clonotype has a handful of counts. The chain recombines TRBV19 with TRBJ1-1; no firm D call. The V gene lost 3 bases and the J gene lost 5 bases, with 10 bases spanning the gap. The CDR3 loop spans 13 amino acids. Germline loops: CDR1 LNHDA, CDR2 SQIVND (reference sequence). The DNA of the CDR3 is TGTGCCAGTAGTATGGTAGGGCGGACTGAAGCTTTCTTT. It is translated as CASSMVGRTEAFF.

At least ten counts were recorded for this clonotype. The chain recombines TRBV6-5 with TRBJ1-6, with D hard to call. This CDR3 is built from 15 residues. Trimming shortened V by 1 base and J by 7 bases, and 11 bases separated the two germline ends. Germline V lookup: CDR1 MNHEY, CDR2 SVGAGI. The CDR3 sequence is CASSYFPPNNSPLHF. The DNA for the CDR3 is TGTGCCAGCAGTTACTTTCCCCCCAACAATTCACCCCTCCACTTT.

This clonotype was recorded once. It differs at one base from a far larger clone, so likely a read error. The J gene is TRBJ2-1, the V gene TRBV18; D is uncertain. This CDR3 comprises 11 residues. From germline, CDR1 is KGHSH and CDR2 LQKENI. The CDR3 here is CASSLRDEQSF. CDR3 DNA: TGTGCCAGCTCATTACGAGATGAGCAGTCCTTC.

This clonotype was recorded many times. The rearrangement uses TRBV20-1 and TRBJ2-3, with D uncertain. There are 15 residues in the CDR3. From germline, CDR1 is DFQATT and CDR2 SNEGSKA (reference sequence). Deletions cut 0 bases from V and 2 bases from J, with 12 bases between. CDR3 DNA sequence: TGCAGTGCTAGAGATGCCGTGCGTGTCACAGATACGCAGTATTTT. Amino acid sequence: CSARDAVRVTDTQYF.

This clonotype was picked up many times. This rearrangement joins TRBV7-9 to TRBJ1-1; D call uncertain. The germline CDR1 and CDR2 sequences are SEHNR and FQNEAQ (reference sequence). The CDR3 is 12 residues long. The ends were cut back, 3 bases at V and 5 bases at J, with 7 bases in the middle. Here the CDR3 reads CASSFERTEAFF. In DNA form, the CDR3 reads TGTGCCAGCAGCTTCGAGAGAACTGAAGCTTTCTTT.

In its sample, this clonotype was seen many times. The chain combines TRBV5-1 with TRBJ2-7; 9 bases match TRBD1. V was clipped by 4 bases and J by 5 bases; unmatched bases: 10. Looked up from germline, CDR1 is SGHRS and CDR2 is YFSETQ. This CDR3 spans 15 amino acids. The CDR3 coding sequence is TGCGCCAGCAGCGTAACCGGGACAGGGATCGACGAGCAGTACTTC. Amino acid sequence: CASSVTGTGIDEQYF.

This clonotype was detected ten times or more. The rearrangement uses TRBV5-1 and TRBJ1-2; D gene ambiguous. Germline values: CDR1 SGHRS, CDR2 YFSETQ. Trimming pared 0 bases from V and 3 bases from J, leaving 6 bases between. The CDR3 length is 13 residues. CDR3 sequence (DNA): TGCGCCAGCAGCTTGGACGTCTACTATGGCTACACCTTC. Translated, it gives CASSLDVYYGYTF.

V usage is TRBV18 and J usage is TRBJ2-1; D possibly corresponds to TRBD2 (7 bases). Per the germline V gene, CDR1 is KGHSH and CDR2 is LQKENI. This CDR3 has 16 residues. The V gene lost 5 bases and the J gene lost 6 bases, with 20 bases spanning the gap. The CDR3 DNA follows: TGTGCCAGCTCAATACTAGCTGGGGGGGGCGTCAATGAGCAGTTCTTC. This gives the protein CASSILAGGGVNEQFF.

This clonotype was seen at least ten times. In DNA, the CDR3 is TGTGCCAGCAGCTTTATGGCAGGGGGCTACAATGAGCAGTTCTTC. Translated, it gives CASSFMAGGYNEQFF. The chain uses TRBV5-5 and TRBJ2-1; 7 nucleotides align to TRBD1. The CDR3 consists of 15 residues. The germline gives CDR1 SGHKS, CDR2 YYEKEE (reference sequence). The V segment lost 2 bases and the J segment 3 bases; nucleotides outside the gene matches: 5.

The chain carries TRBV9 and TRBJ1-6; D gene ambiguous. Trimming stripped 3 bases from V and 10 bases from J, with 11 bases between. The CDR3 is made up of 13 amino acids. Germline V gene data show CDR1 as SGDLS and CDR2 as YYNGEE. The CDR3 loop reads CASSGDFDSPLHF. CDR3 in DNA: TGTGCCAGCAGCGGCGATTTCGACTCACCCCTCCACTTT.

This clonotype has a handful of counts. This chain joins TRBV12-3 or TRBV12-4 and TRBJ1-2; 9 nucleotides align to TRBD1. Trimming at V came to 1 base and at J to 8 bases, leaving 8 bases not matched to a gene. The CDR3 is 15 amino acids. The CDR3 loop reads CASSLGDRGMRGYTF. CDR3 in DNA: TGTGCCAGCAGTTTAGGAGACAGGGGGATGAGGGGCTACACCTTC.

This clonotype was seen at least ten times. This rearrangement joins TRBV5-1 to TRBJ2-7; D ambiguous. The V and J ends lost 0 bases and 3 bases respectively, with 7 bases between them. This CDR3 region has 13 residues. Germline V gene sequence: CDR1 SGHRS, CDR2 YFSETQ. The CDR3 region has the DNA TGCGCCAGCAGCTTGGCAGGAAACTACGAGCAGTACTTC. Translating it yields CASSLAGNYEQYF.